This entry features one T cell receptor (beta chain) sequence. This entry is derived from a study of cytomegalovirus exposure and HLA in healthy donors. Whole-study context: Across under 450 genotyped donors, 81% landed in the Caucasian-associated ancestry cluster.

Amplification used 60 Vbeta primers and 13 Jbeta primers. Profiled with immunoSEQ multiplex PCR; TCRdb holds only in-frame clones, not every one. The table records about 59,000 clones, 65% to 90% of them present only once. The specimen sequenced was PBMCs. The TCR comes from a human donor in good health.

CDR3 bases: TGCGCCAGCCTGGGGGGGTCCCGTCAGCCCCAGCATTTT. It is translated as CASLGGSRQPQHF. The chain uses TRBV5-1 and TRBJ1-5, with D perhaps matching TRBD1 (5 bases). V was cut by 7 bases and J by 6 bases, with 14 bases left in between. The germline gives CDR1 SGHRS, CDR2 YFSETQ. This CDR3 region has 13 residues.